One sample yielded the 3 T cell receptor beta chains listed below, sequenced in a study of T-cell memory formation after mild COVID-19. TCRdb recomputed calls from the 5' RACE reads with MiXCR, one row per CDR3 protein. The sample contains some 82,000 distinct CDR3 sequences, 13% of which appear only once. The specimen was PBMCs or a T cell subset sorted from them (not recorded which). Every receptor here comes from a man aged 18-30 years who had mild COVID-19 (a few samples of this study predate the infection). Cell type and time point are not known.

The table lists this clonotype with a few counts. The rearrangement uses TRBV9 and TRBJ2-1; 9 bases line up with TRBD2. The CDR3 has 15 amino acids. V lost 0 bases and J lost 9; bases outside the gene matches: 7. Per germline, CDR1 SGDLS and CDR2 YYNGEE. In DNA form, the CDR3 reads TGTGCCAGCAGCGTAGGTGGCGGGGGGGCCCTTGAGCAGTTCTTC. It yields the protein CASSVGGGGALEQFF.

The J gene is TRBJ2-1, the V gene TRBV7-8, with D tentatively TRBD1 (6 bases). The CDR3 consists of 14 residues. The V gene lost 8 bases and the J gene lost 6 bases, with 17 bases spanning the gap. The V gene's germline CDR1 is SGHVS and CDR2 FQNEAQ. The DNA for the CDR3 is TGTGCCAGCGGTGGGGTACGAGGGGGCAATGAGCAGTTCTTC. Translated: CASGGVRGGNEQFF.

This clonotype was counted ten times or more. The chain recombines TRBV12-3 or TRBV12-4 with TRBJ1-2; 8 bases are shared with TRBD1. The trim removed 4 bases at V and 7 bases at J, leaving 5 bases unmatched. The CDR3 has 13 residues. CDR3 protein: CASSSTGEPGYTF. For the CDR3, the DNA is TGTGCCAGCAGTTCGACAGGGGAGCCTGGCTACACCTTC.